Listed below are T cell receptor beta chains from one sample, sequenced in a study of T cell responses to AZD1222 COVID-19 vaccine. The protocol was immunoSEQ multiplex PCR, while the TCRdb copy is restricted to in-frame clones and leaves out a portion. The table lists approximately 140,000 clones, roughly nine tenths of them singletons. This specimen was peripheral blood, taken 28 days after the second AZD1222 dose. These receptors were taken from an adult who received the AZD1222 COVID-19 vaccine. Both conserved end residues are part of each CDR3. D genes are given only for firm matches. Expanded clones get a size class; other rows say once, few or many, or leave the size out.

D gene,J gene,clone size,V gene,CDR3 DNA,CDR3 protein
NA,TRBJ2-7,NA,TRBV11-3,TGTGCCAGCAGCTTAGGCGCAGGTAGTATTCATTACGAGCAGTACTTC,CASSLGAGSIHYEQYF
NA,TRBJ2-1,NA,TRBV27,TGTGCCAGCAGTCTGACATACCGTGAGCAGTTCTTC,CASSLTYREQFF
NA,TRBJ1-6,NA,TRBV19,TGTGCCAGTTCCGAACAGCCGAATTCACCCCTCCACTTT,CASSEQPNSPLHF
TRBD1,TRBJ1-1,NA,TRBV16,TGTGCCAGCAGCCAACTCCCGGGACAGATGAACACTGAAGCTTTCTTT,CASSQLPGQMNTEAFF
NA,TRBJ1-1,few,TRBV13,TGTGCCAGCAAGGTAGAGAACACTGAAGCTTTCTTT,CASKVENTEAFF
NA,TRBJ1-2,NA,TRBV19,TGTGCCAGTAGTACGAGTAGTGGTGGCTACACCTTC,CASSTSSGGYTF
TRBD2,TRBJ2-7,NA,TRBV23-1,TGCGCCAGCAGTCACCCGGGACTACTACCCTACGAGCAGTACTTC,CASSHPGLLPYEQYF
NA,TRBJ1-1,NA,TRBV28,TGTGCCAGCAGTTCAGGGGTCACTGAAGCTTTCTTT,CASSSGVTEAFF
TRBD1,TRBJ2-2,NA,TRBV10-3,TGTGCCACGTTAGTAGGGACAGGGATCACCGGGGAGCTGTTTTTT,CATLVGTGITGELFF
NA,TRBJ1-5,once,TRBV19,TGTGCCAGTAGCAGAGAGGGTCTCCGGGAATATAGCAATCAGCCCCAGCATTTT,CASSREGLREYSNQPQHF
NA,TRBJ2-5,NA,TRBV5-4,TGTGCCAGCAGCACGGGACCCACCGGGGAGGAGACCCAGTACTTC,CASSTGPTGEETQYF
NA,TRBJ2-1,once,TRBV5-5,TGTGCCAGCAGCTTGGGGGGAGCCTCCTACAATGAGCAGTTCTTC,CASSLGGASYNEQFF
TRBD2,TRBJ2-1,NA,TRBV10-2,TGCGCCAGCAGCGGACTAGCGGGAGGAATTAGAAATGAGCAGTTCTTC,CASSGLAGGIRNEQFF
TRBD1,TRBJ1-5,NA,TRBV5-5,TGTGCCAGCAGTTCAACGGGACAGGGAGTAAATAGCAATCAGCCCCAGCATTTT,CASSSTGQGVNSNQPQHF
TRBD2,TRBJ2-3,few,TRBV7-3,TGTGCCAGCAACCTAGCGGGGGGGCCGATTGATACGCAGTATTTT,CASNLAGGPIDTQYF
NA,TRBJ1-1,few,TRBV7-9,TGTGCCAGCAGCTTAGCGATTGTGGGGGGAGAAGCTTTCTTT,CASSLAIVGGEAFF
NA,TRBJ1-2,NA,TRBV7-9,TGTGCCAGCAGTCCGTCGACTGGATATGGCTACACCTTC,CASSPSTGYGYTF
NA,TRBJ1-6,NA,TRBV2,TGTGCCAGCAGTGTAGAGAGCTATAATTCACCCCTCCACTTT,CASSVESYNSPLHF
TRBD1,TRBJ1-5,NA,TRBV7-6,TGTGCCAGCAGCCCAACAGGGGGTTTCACCAATCAGCCCCAGCATTTT,CASSPTGGFTNQPQHF
NA,TRBJ1-1,NA,TRBV28,TGTGCCAGCAGCCTCGGACAGCCGCATGAAGCTTTCTTT,CASSLGQPHEAFF
NA,TRBJ1-5,NA,TRBV19,TGTGCCAGTCAGACCGGGACAAAGCCCCAGCATTTT,CASQTGTKPQHF
NA,TRBJ1-1,once,TRBV14,TGTGCCAGCAGCCAAGATGTCGGGAGGGGCAACACTGAAGCTTTCTTT,CASSQDVGRGNTEAFF
NA,TRBJ1-3,NA,TRBV6-5,TGTGCCAGCAGTTACTCGAAAAGGGGTACTGGAAACACCATATATTTT,CASSYSKRGTGNTIYF
TRBD2,TRBJ2-1,once,TRBV5-1,TGCGCCAGCAGGGCGGGACTAGCGGCCTACAATGAGCAGTTCTTC,CASRAGLAAYNEQFF
TRBD1,TRBJ1-1,NA,TRBV19,TGTGCCAGTAGTCCCGACAGGGGGAACACTGAAGCTTTCTTT,CASSPDRGNTEAFF
NA,TRBJ1-3,NA,TRBV7-9,TGTGCCAGCAGCTTAACATCAGGGGCTGCTGGAAACACCATATATTTT,CASSLTSGAAGNTIYF